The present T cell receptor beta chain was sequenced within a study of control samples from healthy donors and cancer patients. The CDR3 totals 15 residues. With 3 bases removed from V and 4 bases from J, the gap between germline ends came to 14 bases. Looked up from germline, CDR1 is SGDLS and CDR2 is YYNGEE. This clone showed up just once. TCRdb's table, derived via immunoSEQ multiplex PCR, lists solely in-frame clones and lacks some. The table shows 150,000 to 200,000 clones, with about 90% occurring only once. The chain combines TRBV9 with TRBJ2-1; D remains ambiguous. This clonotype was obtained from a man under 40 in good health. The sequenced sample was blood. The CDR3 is CASSARPTEYNEQFF. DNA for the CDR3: TGTGCCAGCAGCGCCCGCCCGACCGAATACAATGAGCAGTTCTTC.